This TCR beta chain was captured by sequencing in a study of PD-1 blockade in classical Hodgkin lymphoma. All patients experienced relapse after autologous stem cell transplantation, and brentuximab vedotin exposure was variable. Sequencing was performed with immunoSEQ multiplex PCR; in TCRdb, only in-frame clones are kept and a portion is missing. The table shows around 14,000 clones, with around 78% occurring only once. CDR3 length: 16 residues. Germline V CDR1 and CDR2: SGHRS, YFSETQ. The J segment lost 5 bases and the V segment lost 0 bases, leaving 6 bases of the junction unmatched. The sample here was peripheral blood mononuclear cells (PBMCs), taken before the second cycle of nivolumab. The receptor was derived from a human donor with classical Hodgkin lymphoma. J is TRBJ2-1 and V is TRBV5-1, with 9 bases aligning to TRBD1. The CDR3, as DNA: TGCGCCAGCAGCTTGGGTGGACAGGGGAGAAACAATGAGCAGTTCTTC. Translating gives CASSLGGQGRNNEQFF. The entire variable domain, with the rest obtained from reference TRBV5-1 and TRBJ2-1, is as follows: KAGVTQTPRYLIKTRGQQVTLSCSPISGHRSVSWYQQTPGQGLQFLFEYFSETQRNKGNFPGRFSGRQFSNSRSEMNVSTLELGDSALYLCASSLGGQGRNNEQFFGPGTRLTVL.